This T cell receptor beta chain originates from a study of T-cell reconstitution after alpha-beta-depleted transplantation in children. Study outcomes and limitations: From newly produced T cells came most of the T-cell counts and diversity one year after transplant. Several hundred rapidly expanded clones from non-depleted graft cells reportedly supplied alpha-beta T cells about two months post-transplant. High day-60 TCRbeta diversity in some patients came from surviving recipient T cells and thymic progenitors.

Details on this clonotype: Its cognate antigen is unknown.

It was with unique molecular identifiers that the TCRbeta library was prepared. TCRdb reprocessed the PCR reads via MiXCR and lists one record per CDR3 protein. Among around 300,000 distinct CDR3 sequences, approximately 23% were seen once, and the ten largest hold 11%. CDR1 SGHAT and CDR2 FQNNGV come from the germline V gene. The CDR3 runs to 16 residues. Trimming left V 0 bases short and J 2 bases short, with 11 bases between. The V and J genes are TRBV11-2 and TRBJ2-1; D is uncertain. Sequencing was performed on PBMCs, mostly from graft donor cells, taken 180 days after TCRalphabeta/CD19-depleted stem cell transplant. The receptor comes from a male patient aged 5 to 17 who had a stem cell transplant for acute lymphoblastic leukemia, so the T cells may come from the graft donor. The CDR3 region is CASSLDLLETYNEQFF. CDR3 nucleotides: TGTGCCAGCAGCTTAGATCTACTTGAAACCTACAATGAGCAGTTCTTC.